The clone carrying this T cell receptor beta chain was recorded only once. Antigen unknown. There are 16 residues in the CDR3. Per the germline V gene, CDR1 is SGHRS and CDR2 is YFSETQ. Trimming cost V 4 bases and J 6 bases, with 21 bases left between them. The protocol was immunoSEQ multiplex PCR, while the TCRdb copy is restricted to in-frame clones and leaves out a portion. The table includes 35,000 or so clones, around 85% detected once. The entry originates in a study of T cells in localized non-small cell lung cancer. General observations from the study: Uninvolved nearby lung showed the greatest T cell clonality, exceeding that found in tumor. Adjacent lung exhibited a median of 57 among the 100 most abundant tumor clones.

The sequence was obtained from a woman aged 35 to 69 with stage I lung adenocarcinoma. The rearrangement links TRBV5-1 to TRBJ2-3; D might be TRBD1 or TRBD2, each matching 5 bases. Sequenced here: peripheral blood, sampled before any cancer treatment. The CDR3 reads CASSPRDLGTSDTQYF. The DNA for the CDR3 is TGCGCCAGCAGCCCACGGGACCTAGGAACTAGTGATACGCAGTATTTT.